The sequence of this T cell receptor (beta chain) was determined in a study of blood T cells in healthy people across ages. CDR3 length: 13 amino acids. V shed 1 base and J shed 8 bases, with 9 bases lying between them. In germline, CDR1 is LNHDA, CDR2 SQIVND (reference sequence). The second PCR ran about 6 to 11 cycles with a sample-barcoded 5' primer and J-beta primers. TCRdb ran MiXCR on the 5' RACE reads and lists one entry per CDR3 protein. Of hundreds of thousands of distinct CDR3 sequences in the sample, about 20% were seen once. The chain uses TRBV19 and TRBJ2-1; tentatively, D is TRBD1 or TRBD2 (5 bases each). This TCR derives from a man in his 70s in good health. The sample was blood. CDR3 in DNA: TGTGCCAGTAGTATAGTAAGGGACGATGAGCAGTTCTTC. Amino acid sequence: CASSIVRDDEQFF. Together with reference TRBV19 and TRBJ2-1, the CDR3 gives the full variable domain: DGGITQSPKYLFRKEGQNVTLSCEQNLNHDAMYWYRQDPGQGLRLIYYSQIVNDFQKGDIAEGYSVSREKKESFPLTVTSAQKNPTAFYLCASSIVRDDEQFFGPGTRLTVL.